This passage covers 2 T cell receptor beta chains from one sample sequenced in a study of control samples from healthy donors and cancer patients. Sequencing was performed with immunoSEQ multiplex PCR; in TCRdb, only in-frame clones are kept and a portion is missing. This table holds about 120,000 clones, approximately 90% found once. Input material: blood. The receptors originated from a woman aged 65 to 85 in good health.

V and J are TRBV20-1 and TRBJ1-1, with a tentative D call TRBD1 (5 bases). The V end lost 3 bases, the J end lost 3 bases, and 8 bases lay between the germline ends. Germline V CDR1 and CDR2: DFQATT, SNEGSKA (reference sequence). The CDR3 has 12 residues. The CDR3 sequence is CSASRRDTEAFF. CDR3 DNA sequence: TGCAGTGCTAGTCGCAGGGACACTGAAGCTTTCTTT.

The V and J genes are TRBV5-1 and TRBJ2-2; D is unresolved. V lost 4 bases to trimming and J lost 3 bases, with 13 bases between them. The CDR3 spans 15 residues. Germline V gene data show CDR1 as SGHRS and CDR2 as YFSETQ. This CDR3 reads CASSGPGRYTGELFF. CDR3 coding DNA: TGCGCCAGCAGCGGACCGGGCCGTTACACCGGGGAGCTGTTTTTT.